This TCR beta chain comes out of a study of T cell changes during pregnancy in multiple sclerosis. Germline V gene sequence: CDR1 MNHEY, CDR2 SVGAGI. The trim removed 11 bases at V and 2 bases at J, leaving 10 bases unmatched. This CDR3 has 14 amino acids. Assay: immunoSEQ multiplex PCR; the TCRdb copy retains only in-frame clones and omits some. This sample has 35,000 to 45,000 clones, with around nine tenths found just once. The sequence was collected from a female donor with multiple sclerosis, enrolled in a pregnancy study. This chain connects TRBV6-5 to TRBJ2-7; TRBD1 aligns across 9 bases. This specimen was CD8+ T cells from peripheral blood mononuclear cells, taken in the first trimester of pregnancy. For the CDR3, the DNA is TGTGCCTGCTCCGGGACAGGGCCTACCTACGAGCAGTACTTC. Protein product: CACSGTGPTYEQYF.